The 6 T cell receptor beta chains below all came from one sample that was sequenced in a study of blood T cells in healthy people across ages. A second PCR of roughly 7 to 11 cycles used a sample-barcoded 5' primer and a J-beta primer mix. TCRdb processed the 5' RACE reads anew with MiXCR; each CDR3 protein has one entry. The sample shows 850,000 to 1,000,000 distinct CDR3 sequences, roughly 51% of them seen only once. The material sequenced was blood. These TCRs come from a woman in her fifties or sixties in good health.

CDR3 residues: CSARDMGRGIQETQYF. In nucleotides, the CDR3 is TGCAGTGCTAGAGATATGGGACGGGGGATCCAAGAGACCCAGTACTTC. V and J are TRBV20-1 and TRBJ2-5, with D possibly matching TRBD2 (6 bases). This CDR3 region has 16 residues. CDR1 and CDR2 (germline): DFQATT, SNEGSKA (reference sequence). Trimming took off 0 bases at V and 1 base at J, with 15 bases between the two ends.

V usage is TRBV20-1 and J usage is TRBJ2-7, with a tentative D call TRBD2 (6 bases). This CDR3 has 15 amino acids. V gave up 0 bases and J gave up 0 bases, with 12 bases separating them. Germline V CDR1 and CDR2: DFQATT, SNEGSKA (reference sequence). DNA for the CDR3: TGCAGTGCTAGAGATTTCGGGAGCTACTCCTACGAGCAGTACTTC. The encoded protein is CSARDFGSYSYEQYF.

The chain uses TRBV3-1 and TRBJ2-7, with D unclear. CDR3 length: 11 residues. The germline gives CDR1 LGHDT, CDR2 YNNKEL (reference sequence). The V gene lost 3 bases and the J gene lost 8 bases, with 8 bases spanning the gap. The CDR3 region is CASSHGKQQYF. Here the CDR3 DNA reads TGTGCCAGCAGCCATGGGAAGCAGCAGTACTTC.

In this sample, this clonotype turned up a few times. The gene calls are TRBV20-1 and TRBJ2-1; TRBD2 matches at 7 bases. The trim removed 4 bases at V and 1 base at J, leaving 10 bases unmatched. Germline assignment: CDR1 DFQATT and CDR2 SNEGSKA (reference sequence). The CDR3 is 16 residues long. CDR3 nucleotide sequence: TGCAGTGCTACCGGCAGGGCGGGACTATCCTACAATGAGCAGTTCTTC. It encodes CSATGRAGLSYNEQFF.

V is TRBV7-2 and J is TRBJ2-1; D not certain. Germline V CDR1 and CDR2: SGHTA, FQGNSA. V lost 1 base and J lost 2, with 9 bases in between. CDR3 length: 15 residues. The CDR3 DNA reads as TGTGCCAGCAGCTTAGAACAGCCGGCCTACAATGAGCAGTTCTTC. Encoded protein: CASSLEQPAYNEQFF.

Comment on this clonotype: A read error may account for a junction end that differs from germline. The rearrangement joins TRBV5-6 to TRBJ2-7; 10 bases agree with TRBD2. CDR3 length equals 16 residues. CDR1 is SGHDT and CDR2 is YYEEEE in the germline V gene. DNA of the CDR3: TGTGCCAGCAGCTTTCGGACTAGCGGTCCCTCCCACGAGCAGTACTTC. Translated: CASSFRTSGPSHEQYF.